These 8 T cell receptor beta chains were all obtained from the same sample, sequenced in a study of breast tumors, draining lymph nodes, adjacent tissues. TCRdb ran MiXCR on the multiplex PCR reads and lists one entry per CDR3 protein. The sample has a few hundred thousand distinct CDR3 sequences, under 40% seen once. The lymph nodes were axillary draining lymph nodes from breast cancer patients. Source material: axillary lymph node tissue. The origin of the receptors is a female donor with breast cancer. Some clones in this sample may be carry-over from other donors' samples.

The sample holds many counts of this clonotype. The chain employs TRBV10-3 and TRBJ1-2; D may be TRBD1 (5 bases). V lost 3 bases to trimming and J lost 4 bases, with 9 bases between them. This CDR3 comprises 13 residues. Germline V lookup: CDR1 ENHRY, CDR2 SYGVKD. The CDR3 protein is CAISDRQGYGYTF. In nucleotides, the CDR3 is TGTGCCATCAGTGATAGGCAGGGCTATGGCTACACCTTC.

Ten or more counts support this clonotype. The CDR3: CASIEVRGGHNEQFF. In DNA, the CDR3 is TGTGCCAGCATCGAAGTCCGGGGGGGCCACAATGAGCAGTTCTTC. This chain connects TRBV7-2 to TRBJ2-1, with TRBD2 matching 8 bases. The CDR3 sequence is 15 residues long. Germline CDR1 and CDR2: SGHTA and FQGNSA. V lost 7 bases to trimming and J lost 5 bases; unmatched junction nucleotides: 10. Full variable domain (outside the CDR3, taken from reference TRBV7-2 and TRBJ2-1): GAGVSQSPSNKVTEKGKDVELRCDPISGHTALYWYRQSLGQGLEFLIYFQGNSAPDKSGLPSDRFSAERTGGSVSTLTIQRTQQEDSAVYLCASIEVRGGHNEQFFGPGTRLTVL.

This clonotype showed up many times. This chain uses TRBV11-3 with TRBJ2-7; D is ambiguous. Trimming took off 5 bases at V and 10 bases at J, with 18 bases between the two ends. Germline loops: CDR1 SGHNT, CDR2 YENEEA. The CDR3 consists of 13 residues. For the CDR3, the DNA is TGTGCCAGCAGCCACACTAAGATGGGGTCCCAGTACTTC. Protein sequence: CASSHTKMGSQYF.

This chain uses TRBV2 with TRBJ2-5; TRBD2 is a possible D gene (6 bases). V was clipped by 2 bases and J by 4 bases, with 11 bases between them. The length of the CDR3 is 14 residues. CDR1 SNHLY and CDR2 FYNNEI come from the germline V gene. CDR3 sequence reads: CASSEPQGGETQYF. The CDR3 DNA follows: TGTGCCAGCAGTGAACCCCAGGGAGGAGAGACCCAGTACTTC.

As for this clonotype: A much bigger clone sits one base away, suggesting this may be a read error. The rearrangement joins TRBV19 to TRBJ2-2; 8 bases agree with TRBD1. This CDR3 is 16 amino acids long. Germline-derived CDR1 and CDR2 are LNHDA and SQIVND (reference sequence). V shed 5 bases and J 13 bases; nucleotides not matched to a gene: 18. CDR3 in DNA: TGTGCCAGTAGTGCTCGACAGGGGTCCCGGTTAAGGGGGCTGTTTTTT. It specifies CASSARQGSRLRGLFF.

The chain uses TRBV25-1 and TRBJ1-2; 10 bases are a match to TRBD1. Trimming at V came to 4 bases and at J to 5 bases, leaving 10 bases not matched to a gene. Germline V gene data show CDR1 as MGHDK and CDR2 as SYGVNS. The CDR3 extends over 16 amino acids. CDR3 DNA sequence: TGTGCCAGCAGTGGACCGACAGGGGGCGCGGGGTATGGCTACACCTTC. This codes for CASSGPTGGAGYGYTF.

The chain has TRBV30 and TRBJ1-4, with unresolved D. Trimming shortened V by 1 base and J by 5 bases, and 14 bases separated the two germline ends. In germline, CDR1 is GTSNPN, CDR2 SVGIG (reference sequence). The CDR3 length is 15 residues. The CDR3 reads CAWSAPTPGNEKLFF. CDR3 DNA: TGTGCCTGGAGTGCCCCGACACCCGGGAATGAAAAACTGTTTTTT.

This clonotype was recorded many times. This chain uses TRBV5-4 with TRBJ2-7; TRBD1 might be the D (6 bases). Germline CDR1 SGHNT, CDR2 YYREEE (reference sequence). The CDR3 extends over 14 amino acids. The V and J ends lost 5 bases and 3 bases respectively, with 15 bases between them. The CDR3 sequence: CASSLQGSVYEQYF. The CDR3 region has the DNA TGTGCCAGCAGTTTGCAGGGGTCCGTCTACGAGCAGTACTTC. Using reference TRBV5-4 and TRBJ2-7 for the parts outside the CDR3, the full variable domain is ETGVTQSPTHLIKTRGQQVTLRCSSQSGHNTVSWYQQALGQGPQFIFQYYREEENGRGNFPPRFSGLQFPNYSSELNVNALELDDSALYLCASSLQGSVYEQYFGPGTRLTVT.